This entry describes one TCR beta chain. Its matching antigen is unknown. With 60 Vbeta and 13 Jbeta primers, the PCR was carried out. Produced via immunoSEQ multiplex PCR; TCRdb's table is partial and in-frame only. The sample has about 150,000 clones; roughly 80% are singletons. These data belong to a study of cytomegalovirus exposure and HLA in healthy donors. Findings and caveats of the study: Per published accounts, TCR beta sequences correctly predicted the HLA-A and HLA-B alleles of most subjects.

The germline V gene has CDR1 SEHNR and CDR2 FQNEAQ (reference sequence). The V end was cut by 1 base, the J end by 4 bases, with 11 bases between. The CDR3 runs to 14 residues. Sequenced input: PBMCs. The V gene is TRBV7-9, the J gene TRBJ2-7, with a weak D call TRBD1 (5 bases). The source of this sequence is a male donor in good health and CMV-seronegative. The CDR3 bases are TGTGCCAGCAGCTTAGGACAGATAGATTACGAGCAGTACTTC. Protein product: CASSLGQIDYEQYF.